This TCR beta chain was recovered during a study of T cells in localized non-small cell lung cancer. General observations from the study: Heterogeneity is still possible, as just one tumor region was sequenced.

The CDR3 consists of 15 residues. Trimming cost V 4 bases and J 9 bases; bases outside gene matches: 4. CDR1 and CDR2 (germline): MGHDK, SYGVNS. Of note for this clone: Its antigen is still unknown.

Method: immunoSEQ multiplex PCR; TCRdb's copy keeps in-frame clones and lacks some. The data contain approximately 26,000 clones, approximately 89% of them seen just once; the ten biggest clones take up less than 5%. Sequenced here: peripheral blood, sampled before any cancer treatment. J is TRBJ1-6 and V is TRBV25-1, with TRBD1 matching over 12 bases. The TCR originated in a female donor of 60 years or more with stage II squamous cell lung carcinoma. The CDR3 region is CASSVPGQGASPLHF. Here the CDR3 DNA reads TGTGCCAGCAGTGTACCGGGACAGGGGGCTTCACCCCTCCACTTT.